These T cell receptor beta chains were read from a single sample in a study of cytomegalovirus exposure and HLA in healthy donors. Using immunoSEQ multiplex PCR, the repertoire was profiled, and TCRdb retains in-frame clones only, with some absent. This sample carries approximately 190,000 clones, roughly an eighth of them seen once, and the ten largest clones take roughly 7.7%. Sequenced input: PBMCs. The receptors were gathered from a man aged 50 to 59 in good health and CMV-seropositive. CDR3s include the opening cysteine and the closing phenylalanine or tryptophan. Fields, in order: V gene, J gene, CDR3 protein.

V: TRBV30; J: TRBJ1-1; CDR3: CAWSGQPNTEAFF
V: TRBV30; J: TRBJ2-7; CDR3: CAWSTGVAQYF
V: TRBV28; J: TRBJ1-2; CDR3: CASSAPGTGPNGYTF
V: TRBV7-8; J: TRBJ1-2; CDR3: CASSLGGRGYGYTF
V: TRBV7-2; J: TRBJ2-3; CDR3: CASSPGTDTQYF
V: TRBV2; J: TRBJ1-4; CDR3: CASSDREEGEKLFF
V: TRBV4-1; J: TRBJ1-4; CDR3: CASSQVTAEKLFF
V: TRBV5-6; J: TRBJ1-1; CDR3: CASSPPGLKNTEAFF
V: TRBV7-8; J: TRBJ2-5; CDR3: CASSFGLAGGYQYF
V: TRBV6-1; J: TRBJ2-5; CDR3: CASGGVGEETQYF
V: TRBV29-1; J: TRBJ2-1; CDR3: CSVVQGALYNEQFF
V: TRBV29-1; J: TRBJ1-1; CDR3: CSGGTGGSYTEAFF
V: TRBV5-5; J: TRBJ1-5; CDR3: CASSPGDNQPQHF
V: TRBV7-2; J: TRBJ1-2; CDR3: CASSRDSYYGYTF
V: TRBV5-1; J: TRBJ1-1; CDR3: CASSFDHRGTLTEAFF
V: TRBV7-9; J: TRBJ2-1; CDR3: CASSFLAGAYNEQFF
V: TRBV5-6; J: TRBJ2-3; CDR3: CASTETGRLDTQYF
V: TRBV5-6; J: TRBJ2-2; CDR3: CASSSNGRPPNTGELFF
V: TRBV29-1; J: TRBJ1-2; CDR3: CSVEVTGGYGYTF
V: TRBV11-3; J: TRBJ1-3; CDR3: CASSLFGTSSSGNTIYF
V: TRBV7-2; J: TRBJ2-5; CDR3: CASVQVETQYF
V: TRBV5-4; J: TRBJ2-5; CDR3: CASSLSGEHQETQYF
V: TRBV6-5; J: TRBJ1-2; CDR3: CASSPRTGGVYGYTF
V: TRBV6-1; J: TRBJ2-5; CDR3: CASRAGNQETQYF
V: TRBV7-3; J: TRBJ2-4; CDR3: CASSSRTSGGGKNIQYF
V: TRBV4-3; J: TRBJ2-3; CDR3: CASSQEEVPRNTQYF
V: TRBV28; J: TRBJ1-2; CDR3: CASSYGSGRYGYTF
V: TRBV7-2; J: TRBJ1-2; CDR3: CASSLALSPYGYTF
V: TRBV18; J: TRBJ1-5; CDR3: CASSSQGRGNQPQHF
V: TRBV7-9; J: TRBJ1-6; CDR3: CASSWTGGNSPLHF
V: TRBV9; J: TRBJ1-1; CDR3: CASSTYAGARAFF
V: TRBV6-6; J: TRBJ2-1; CDR3: CASVGDTIYNEQFF
V: TRBV9; J: TRBJ2-3; CDR3: CASSVDGDQDTQYF
V: TRBV10-3; J: TRBJ2-3; CDR3: CAISETSGGADTQYF
V: TRBV6-5; J: TRBJ2-1; CDR3: CASSYSGRGTYNEQFF
V: TRBV5-6; J: TRBJ2-3; CDR3: CASGGQGRTDTQYF
V: TRBV11-2; J: TRBJ2-5; CDR3: CASSLIATRRETQYF
V: TRBV6-1; J: TRBJ1-1; CDR3: CASSEAPQMNTEAFF
V: TRBV4-3; J: TRBJ1-5; CDR3: CASSQDLLSQSRSNQPQHF
V: TRBV5-1; J: TRBJ2-1; CDR3: CASSWKEQGANLYNEQFF
V: TRBV13; J: TRBJ1-4; CDR3: CASSLGTGNEKLFF